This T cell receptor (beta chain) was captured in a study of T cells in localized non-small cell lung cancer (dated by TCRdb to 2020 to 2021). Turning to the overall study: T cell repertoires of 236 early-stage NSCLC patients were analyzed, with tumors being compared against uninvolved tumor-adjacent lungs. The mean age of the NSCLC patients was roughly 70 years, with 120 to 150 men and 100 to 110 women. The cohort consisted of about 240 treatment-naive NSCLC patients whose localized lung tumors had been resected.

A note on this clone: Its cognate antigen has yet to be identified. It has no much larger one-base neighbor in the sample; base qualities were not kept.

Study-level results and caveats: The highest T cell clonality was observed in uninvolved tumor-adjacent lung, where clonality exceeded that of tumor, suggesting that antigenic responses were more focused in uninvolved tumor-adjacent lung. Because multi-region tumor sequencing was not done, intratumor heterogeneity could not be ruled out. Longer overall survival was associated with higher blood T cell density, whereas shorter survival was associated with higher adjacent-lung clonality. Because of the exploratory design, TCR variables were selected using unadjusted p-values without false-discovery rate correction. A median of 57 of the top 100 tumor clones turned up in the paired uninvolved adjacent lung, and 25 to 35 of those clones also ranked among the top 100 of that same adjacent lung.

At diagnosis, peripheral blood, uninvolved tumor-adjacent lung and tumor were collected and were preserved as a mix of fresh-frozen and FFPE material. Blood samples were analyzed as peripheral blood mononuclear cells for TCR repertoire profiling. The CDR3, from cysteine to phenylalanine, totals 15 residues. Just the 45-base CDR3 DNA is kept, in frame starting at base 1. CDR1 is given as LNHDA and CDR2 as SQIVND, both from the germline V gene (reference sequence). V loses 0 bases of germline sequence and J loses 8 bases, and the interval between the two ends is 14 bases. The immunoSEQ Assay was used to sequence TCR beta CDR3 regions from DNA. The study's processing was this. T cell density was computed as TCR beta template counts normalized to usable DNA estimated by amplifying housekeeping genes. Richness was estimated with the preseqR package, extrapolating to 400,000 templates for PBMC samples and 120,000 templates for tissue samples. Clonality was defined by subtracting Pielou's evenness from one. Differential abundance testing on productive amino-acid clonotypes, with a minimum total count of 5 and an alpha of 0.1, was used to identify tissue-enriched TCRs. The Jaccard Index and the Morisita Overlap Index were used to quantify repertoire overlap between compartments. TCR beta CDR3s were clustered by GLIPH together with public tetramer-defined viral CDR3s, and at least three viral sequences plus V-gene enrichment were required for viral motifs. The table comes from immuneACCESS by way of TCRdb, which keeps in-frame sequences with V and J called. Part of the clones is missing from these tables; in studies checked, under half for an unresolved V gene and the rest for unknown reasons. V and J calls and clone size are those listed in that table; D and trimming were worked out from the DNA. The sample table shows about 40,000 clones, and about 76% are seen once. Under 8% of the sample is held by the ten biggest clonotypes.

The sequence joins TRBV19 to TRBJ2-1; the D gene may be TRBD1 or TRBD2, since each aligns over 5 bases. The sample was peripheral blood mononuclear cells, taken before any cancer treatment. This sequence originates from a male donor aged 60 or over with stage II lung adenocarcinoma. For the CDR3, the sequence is CASSIERQSRDEQFF. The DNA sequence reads TGTGCCAGTAGTATAGAAAGACAGTCGAGGGATGAGCAGTTCTTC.